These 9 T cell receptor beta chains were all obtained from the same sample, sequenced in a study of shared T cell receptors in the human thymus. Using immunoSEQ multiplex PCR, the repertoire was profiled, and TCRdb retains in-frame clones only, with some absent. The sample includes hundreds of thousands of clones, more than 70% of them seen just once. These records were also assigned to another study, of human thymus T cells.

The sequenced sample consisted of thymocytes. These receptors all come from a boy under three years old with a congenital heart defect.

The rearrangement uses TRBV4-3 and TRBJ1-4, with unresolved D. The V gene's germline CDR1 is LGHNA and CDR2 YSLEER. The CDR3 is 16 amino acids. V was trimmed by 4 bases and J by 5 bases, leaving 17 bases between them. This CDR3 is CASSPRAVSRNEKLFF. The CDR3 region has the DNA TGCGCCAGCAGCCCGCGGGCCGTCTCGAGGAATGAAAAACTGTTTTTT.

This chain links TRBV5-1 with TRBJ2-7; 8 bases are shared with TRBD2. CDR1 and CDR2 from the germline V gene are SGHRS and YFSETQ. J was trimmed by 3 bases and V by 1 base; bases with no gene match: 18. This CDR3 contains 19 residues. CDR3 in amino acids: CASSLPDPGLVHPVYEQYF. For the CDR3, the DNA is TGCGCCAGCAGCTTGCCAGATCCGGGACTAGTCCACCCCGTCTACGAGCAGTACTTC.

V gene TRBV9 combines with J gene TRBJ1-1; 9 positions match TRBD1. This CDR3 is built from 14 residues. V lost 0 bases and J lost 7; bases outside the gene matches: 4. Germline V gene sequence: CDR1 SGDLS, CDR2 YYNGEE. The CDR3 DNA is TGTGCCAGCAGCGTAGGGGGACAGGGCGGTGAAGCTTTCTTT. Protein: CASSVGGQGGEAFF.

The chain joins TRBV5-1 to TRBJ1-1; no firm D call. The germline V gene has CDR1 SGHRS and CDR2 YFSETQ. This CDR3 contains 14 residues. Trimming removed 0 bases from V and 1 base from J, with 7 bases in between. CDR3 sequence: CASSLVQKNTEAFF. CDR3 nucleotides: TGCGCCAGCAGCTTGGTTCAGAAGAACACTGAAGCTTTCTTT.

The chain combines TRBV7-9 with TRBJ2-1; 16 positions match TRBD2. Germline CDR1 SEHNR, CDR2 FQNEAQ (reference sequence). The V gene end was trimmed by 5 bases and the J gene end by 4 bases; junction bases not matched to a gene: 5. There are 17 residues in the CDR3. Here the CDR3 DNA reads TGTGCCAGCAGCCCGGGGACTAGCGGGAGGGTTTACAATGAGCAGTTCTTC. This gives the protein CASSPGTSGRVYNEQFF.

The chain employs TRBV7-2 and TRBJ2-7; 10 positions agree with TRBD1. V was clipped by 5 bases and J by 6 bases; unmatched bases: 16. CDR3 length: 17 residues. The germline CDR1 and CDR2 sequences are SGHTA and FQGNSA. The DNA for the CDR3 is TGTGCCAGCAGCCGATGGGGGGACAGGGGAAGTAGCGCCGAGCAGTACTTC. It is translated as CASSRWGDRGSSAEQYF.

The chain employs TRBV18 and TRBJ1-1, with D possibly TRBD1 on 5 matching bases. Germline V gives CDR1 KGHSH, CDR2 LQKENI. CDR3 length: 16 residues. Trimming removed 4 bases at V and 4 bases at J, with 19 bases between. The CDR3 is CASSLGRVSRSTEAFF. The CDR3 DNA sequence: TGTGCCAGCTCACTTGGCAGGGTATCTCGGAGCACTGAAGCTTTCTTT.

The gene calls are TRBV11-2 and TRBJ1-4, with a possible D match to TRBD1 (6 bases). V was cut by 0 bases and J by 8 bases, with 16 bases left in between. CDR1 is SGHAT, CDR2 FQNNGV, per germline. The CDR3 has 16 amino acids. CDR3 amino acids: CASSLDRHRDREKLFF. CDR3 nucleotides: TGTGCCAGCAGCTTAGATCGACACAGGGATCGGGAAAAACTGTTTTTT.

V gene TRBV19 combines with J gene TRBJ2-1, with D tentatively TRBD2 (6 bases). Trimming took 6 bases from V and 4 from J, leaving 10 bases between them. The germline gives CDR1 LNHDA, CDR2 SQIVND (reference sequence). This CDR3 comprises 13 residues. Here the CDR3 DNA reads TGTGCCAGTAGCAAACGGGGGTACAATGAGCAGTTCTTC. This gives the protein CASSKRGYNEQFF.